This T cell receptor beta chain emerged from a study of OX40 agonist ivuxolimab in advanced cancers. CDR3 length: 14 amino acids. Germline assignment: CDR1 SGHRS and CDR2 YFSETQ. Trimming took off 6 bases at V and 1 base at J, with 8 bases between the two ends. Sequencing was performed with immunoSEQ multiplex PCR; in TCRdb, only in-frame clones are kept and a portion is missing. Found here are more than 80,000 clones, approximately 93% of them singletons; the top ten hold about 0.27%. The chain links TRBV5-1 to TRBJ2-6; D might be TRBD2 (5 bases). The clonotype originates from an adult with an advanced solid tumor such as melanoma, head and neck, liver or kidney cancer. Sequences were derived from CD4+ or CD8+ T cells sorted from blood, sampled in a trial of the OX40 agonist ivuxolimab. The CDR3 nucleotides read TGCGCCAGCACCGGGGTGTCTGGGGCCAACGTCCTGACTTTC. Its protein product is CASTGVSGANVLTF.